These T cell receptor beta chains were read from a single sample in a study of response to subunit inactivated influenza vaccine. TCRdb independently ran MiXCR on the RT-PCR reads; one entry per CDR3 protein. The table lists over 400,000 distinct CDR3 sequences, 9.5% to 12% of them singletons. The sample was PBMCs from blood, taken 45 days after vaccination. The receptors originated from a man in his fifties or sixties who received an inactivated influenza vaccine. Both conserved end residues are part of each CDR3. A D gene is named only where the DNA matches it firmly. Where a row states a size, it is once, few, many or the class of an expanded clone; other rows omit it.

>NA|TRBJ1-2|TRBV5-1|13|NA
CASRGSANYGYTF
TGCGCCAGCAGGGGCAGTGCTAACTATGGCTACACCTTC
>NA|TRBJ1-1|TRBV12-3/TRBV12-4|12|few
CASSRAYGEAFF
TGTGCCAGCAGTCGAGCCTACGGGGAAGCTTTCTTT
>NA|TRBJ2-1|TRBV28|13|few
CASSGDGLEEQFF
TGTGCCAGCAGTGGGGACGGTCTCGAGGAGCAGTTCTTC
>TRBD2|TRBJ2-7|TRBV6-2/TRBV6-3|14|NA
CASSPRGSSYEQYF
TGTGCCAGCAGTCCACGCGGGAGCTCCTACGAGCAGTACTTC
>TRBD1|TRBJ1-6|TRBV12-3/TRBV12-4|16|NA
CASSLAWGQQNSPLHF
TGTGCCAGCAGTTTGGCATGGGGACAGCAAAATTCACCCCTCCACTTT
>NA|TRBJ1-5|TRBV7-2|13|few
CASSYRAGQPQHF
TGTGCCAGCAGCTACAGGGCAGGTCAGCCCCAGCATTTT
>TRBD2|TRBJ2-1|TRBV11-2|19|NA
CASSPRGQRLAGGPHEQFF
TGTGCCAGCAGCCCCCGGGGCCAGAGGCTAGCGGGAGGGCCCCATGAGCAGTTCTTC
>TRBD1|TRBJ2-5|TRBV6-1|13|few
CASSADRAETQYF
TGTGCCAGCAGTGCGGACAGGGCGGAGACCCAGTACTTC
>NA|TRBJ2-2|TRBV7-2|17|few
CASSLAVGTANTGELFF
TGTGCCAGCAGCTTAGCAGTTGGGACCGCGAACACCGGGGAGCTGTTTTTT
>TRBD1|TRBJ2-1|TRBV12-3/TRBV12-4|15|few
CASRDWTGGFNEQFF
TGTGCCAGCAGGGACTGGACAGGGGGATTTAATGAGCAGTTCTTC
>NA|TRBJ1-2|TRBV9|14|NA
CASSVASLNYGYTF
TGTGCCAGCAGCGTAGCTTCCCTTAACTATGGCTACACCTTC
>TRBD2|TRBJ2-3|TRBV5-1|15|many
CASSSTSGRSDTQYF
TGCGCCAGCAGCTCGACTAGCGGCAGATCAGATACGCAGTATTTT
>TRBD1|TRBJ1-5|TRBV12-3/TRBV12-4|14|NA
CASSRDSGLKPQHF
TGTGCCAGCAGTCGGGACAGCGGTTTGAAGCCCCAGCATTTT
>NA|TRBJ2-1|TRBV7-6|15|NA
CASSSGQGLGNEQFF
TGTGCCAGCAGCTCAGGCCAGGGGTTGGGGAATGAGCAGTTCTTC
>NA|TRBJ2-1|TRBV5-1|14|NA
CASSLQRGTDEQFF
TGCGCCAGCAGCTTGCAACGGGGAACCGATGAGCAGTTCTTC
>TRBD2|TRBJ2-1|TRBV7-9|15|NA
CASSPISGGLDEQFF
TGTGCCAGCAGCCCAATCAGCGGGGGTTTGGATGAGCAGTTCTTC
>NA|TRBJ2-7|TRBV20-1|13|NA
CSARPQPSDEQYF
TGCAGTGCTAGGCCTCAGCCCAGCGACGAGCAGTACTTC
>NA|TRBJ2-2|TRBV27|15|NA
CASMRGGLNTGELFF
TGTGCCAGCATGCGAGGGGGGCTGAACACCGGGGAGCTGTTTTTT
>NA|TRBJ2-6|TRBV20-1|14|NA
CSAREGKRANVLTF
TGCAGTGCTAGAGAGGGAAAGAGGGCCAACGTCCTGACTTTC
>NA|TRBJ1-5|TRBV28|15|many
CASSLTGIGNQPQHF
TGTGCCAGCAGTCTTACAGGGATCGGCAATCAGCCCCAGCATTTT
>NA|TRBJ2-1|TRBV4-1|15|NA
CASRGGGLFEYEQFF
TGCGCCAGCAGGGGCGGCGGGCTCTTTGAGTATGAGCAGTTCTTC
>NA|TRBJ2-3|TRBV9|15|many
CASTGLGRRTDTQYF
TGTGCCAGCACGGGTTTAGGGCGCCGCACAGATACGCAGTATTTT
>NA|TRBJ2-7|TRBV9|12|few
CASSLRDSQQYF
TGTGCCAGCAGCCTTAGGGACTCGCAGCAGTACTTC
>TRBD1|TRBJ1-1|TRBV20-1|16|few
CSAREDGTGDGTEAFF
TGCAGTGCTAGAGAAGATGGGACAGGGGATGGCACTGAAGCTTTCTTT
>NA|TRBJ2-3|TRBV12-3/TRBV12-4|15|NA
CASIARDSTTDTQYF
TGTGCCAGCATCGCCCGGGACTCGACAACAGATACGCAGTATTTT
>TRBD2|TRBJ2-7|TRBV20-1|15|NA
CSASVPGGDSYEQYF
TGCAGTGCTAGTGTCCCTGGGGGGGACTCCTACGAGCAGTACTTC
>TRBD1|TRBJ2-7|TRBV11-2|16|NA
CASRSARTGVGYEQYF
TGTGCCAGCAGATCGGCGAGGACAGGGGTAGGCTACGAGCAGTACTTC
>TRBD2|TRBJ2-1|TRBV28|12|few
CASLLSGGEQFF
TGTGCCAGTTTACTTAGCGGGGGTGAGCAGTTCTTC
>NA|TRBJ1-2|TRBV5-1|14|many
CASSLDSPWYGYTF
TGCGCCAGCAGCTTGGACAGTCCTTGGTATGGCTACACCTTC
>NA|TRBJ2-1|TRBV24-1|14|NA
CATSDTGRLNEQFF
TGTGCCACCAGTGACACCGGACGTCTCAATGAGCAGTTCTTC
>NA|TRBJ2-2|TRBV5-1|14|many
CASQSGWHTGELFF
TGCGCCAGCCAGTCAGGGTGGCACACCGGGGAGCTGTTTTTT
>TRBD2|TRBJ2-3|TRBV12-3/TRBV12-4|15|NA
CASRIAGGRADTQYF
TGTGCCAGCAGGATAGCGGGGGGGCGGGCAGATACGCAGTATTTT
>TRBD2|TRBJ2-3|TRBV6-1|14|NA
CASGSSGGRNTQYF
TGTGCCAGCGGATCTAGCGGGGGCAGGAATACGCAGTATTTT
>TRBD2|TRBJ2-1|TRBV10-3|14|many
CATATSGSPPEQFF
TGTGCCACCGCGACTAGCGGGAGCCCCCCTGAGCAGTTCTTC
>NA|TRBJ2-7|TRBV10-3|10|many
CAAIHYEQYF
TGTGCCGCCATACACTACGAGCAGTACTTC
>NA|TRBJ2-3|TRBV20-1|15|NA
CSARAGATRTDTQYF
TGCAGTGCTAGAGCGGGAGCGACTCGCACAGATACGCAGTATTTT
>TRBD1|TRBJ1-6|TRBV3-1|17|NA
CASSQPLTGEADSPLHF
TGTGCCAGCAGCCAACCGTTGACAGGGGAGGCAGATTCACCCCTCCACTTT
>NA|TRBJ2-1|TRBV6-2/TRBV6-3|18|few
CASSYPGWGVGVLNEQFF
TGTGCCAGCAGTTACCCCGGATGGGGCGTAGGAGTTTTGAATGAGCAGTTCTTC
>NA|TRBJ2-3|TRBV10-2|13|NA
CASSESGGDTQYF
TGCGCCAGCAGTGAGTCGGGGGGAGATACGCAGTATTTT
>TRBD1|TRBJ2-1|TRBV5-1|15|many
CASSSGQGPYNEQFF
TGCGCCAGCAGCTCGGGACAGGGCCCTTACAATGAGCAGTTCTTC
>NA|TRBJ2-6|TRBV12-3/TRBV12-4|14|few
CASIRSSGANVLTF
TGTGCCAGCATCAGAAGCTCTGGGGCCAACGTCCTGACTTTC
>NA|TRBJ1-3|TRBV6-1|15|many
CASSRTDSSGNTIYF
TGTGCCAGCAGCCGGACGGATAGCTCTGGAAACACCATATATTTT
>NA|TRBJ2-1|TRBV29-1|13|many
CSVVIGGFDEQFF
TGCAGCGTTGTGATAGGGGGGTTCGATGAGCAGTTCTTC
>TRBD2|TRBJ2-7|TRBV6-2/TRBV6-3|14|NA
CASTPVAGAYEQYF
TGTGCCAGCACCCCAGTAGCGGGGGCCTACGAGCAGTACTTC
>TRBD2|TRBJ2-2|TRBV24-1|14|NA
CATSDFSGAGELFF
TGTGCCACCAGTGATTTTAGCGGGGCCGGGGAGCTGTTTTTT
>NA|TRBJ1-1|TRBV7-2|14|NA
CASSLEGYSTEAFF
TGTGCCAGCAGCTTAGAAGGGTATAGCACTGAAGCTTTCTTT
>NA|TRBJ1-6|TRBV20-1|14|NA
CSATKGHDNSPLHF
TGCAGTGCTACCAAGGGCCACGATAATTCACCCCTCCACTTT
>NA|TRBJ1-2|TRBV11-2|12|few
CASSLTSYGYTF
TGTGCCAGCAGCTTAACCAGCTATGGCTACACCTTC
>TRBD1|TRBJ2-7|TRBV5-1|13|NA
CTSSSGTGLEQYF
TGCACCAGCAGCTCCGGGACAGGGCTCGAGCAGTACTTC
>NA|TRBJ1-3|TRBV7-6|14|few
CASSSGMSGNTIYF
TGTGCCAGCAGCTCTGGGATGTCTGGAAACACCATATATTTT
>TRBD2|TRBJ2-1|TRBV25-1|16|NA
CASTALAGAHRGEQFF
TGTGCCAGCACCGCCTTAGCGGGAGCTCACCGAGGGGAGCAGTTCTTC
>NA|TRBJ1-2|TRBV7-9|14|few
CASSPRKRTSGYTF
TGTGCCAGCAGCCCCAGGAAGAGGACCAGTGGCTACACCTTC
>NA|TRBJ1-1|TRBV28|14|few
CASYPGTLNTEAFF
TGTGCCAGTTACCCTGGGACCTTGAACACTGAAGCTTTCTTT
>NA|TRBJ1-2|TRBV30|12|many
CAWRGGGYGYTF
TGTGCCTGGAGAGGGGGAGGCTATGGCTACACCTTC
>NA|TRBJ2-5|TRBV7-9|16|few
CASSLDGGMAQETQYF
TGTGCCAGCAGCTTAGATGGGGGAATGGCCCAAGAGACCCAGTACTTC
>TRBD2|TRBJ2-5|TRBV5-1|13|few
CASSPGLAGRAYF
TGCGCCAGCAGCCCAGGACTAGCGGGGCGAGCTTACTTC
>TRBD2|TRBJ2-2|TRBV9|17|NA
CASSAPLAGAHTGELFF
TGTGCCAGCAGCGCACCACTAGCGGGAGCTCACACCGGGGAGCTGTTTTTT